A selection of T cell receptor beta chains follows, all from one sample in a study of human T cells and chemical hapten exposure. TCRdb reanalysed the RACE reads using MiXCR and keeps one entry per CDR3 protein. The repertoire holds roughly 380,000 distinct CDR3 sequences, 6% to 7% seen once, with roughly 5.4% in the top ten. Sequenced here: whole blood, sampled in connection with sensitization to the hapten diphenylcyclopropenone (DPC). These receptors all stem from a woman aged 18 to 35 with alopecia areata. Some clones in this sample may be carry-over from other donors' samples. CDR3s include the opening cysteine and the closing phenylalanine or tryptophan. D genes are given only for firm matches. Clone size is given for some rows only: seen once, a few or many times, or a class if the clone is expanded.

CASSLVMGGSAEAFF	TGTGCCAGCAGCTTAGTTATGGGGGGTTCGGCTGAAGCTTTCTTT	-	TRBV7-2	TRBJ1-1	many
CASSPVNPVYGYTF	TGTGCCAGCTCACCAGTTAATCCAGTCTATGGCTACACCTTC	-	TRBV18	TRBJ1-2	few
CASSLVTGTDTQYF	TGCGCCAGCAGCTTGGTAACAGGCACAGATACGCAGTATTTT	-	TRBV5-1	TRBJ2-3	-
CSARDVVLSSGNTIYF	TGCAGTGCTAGAGATGTAGTTCTTAGCTCTGGAAACACCATATATTTT	-	TRBV20-1	TRBJ1-3	-
CASSLGHYEQYF	TGCGCCAGCAGCTTGGGGCACTACGAGCAGTACTTC	-	TRBV5-1	TRBJ2-7	few
CSVSGQGAKREQYF	TGCAGCGTTTCGGGACAGGGGGCGAAAAGGGAGCAGTACTTC	TRBD1	TRBV29-1	TRBJ2-7	many
CASSQDRWTTGELFF	TGCGCCAGCAGCCAAGATCGCTGGACCACCGGGGAGCTGTTTTTT	-	TRBV4-3	TRBJ2-2	-
CASSQTDSNQPQHF	TGTGCCAGCAGTCAGACGGATAGCAATCAGCCCCAGCATTTT	-	TRBV2	TRBJ1-5	many
CASSLRQQGETQYF	TGTGCCAGCAGCCTTAGACAGCAGGGAGAGACCCAGTACTTC	-	TRBV7-2	TRBJ2-5	few
CASSLLRSGRAREQYF	TGTGCCAGCAGCTTACTTCGGTCTGGCAGGGCTAGGGAGCAGTACTTC	-	TRBV7-9	TRBJ2-7	-
CSVKDREQPQHF	TGCAGCGTTAAAGACAGGGAACAGCCCCAGCATTTT	TRBD1	TRBV29-1	TRBJ1-5	many
CASSTDSWNSPLHF	TGCGCCAGCAGCACGGACAGTTGGAATTCACCCCTCCACTTT	-	TRBV4-1	TRBJ1-6	many
CASSAGVYNEQFF	TGTGCCAGCAGTGCCGGAGTATACAATGAGCAGTTCTTC	-	TRBV2	TRBJ2-1	many
CASTQSIETQYF	TGTGCCAGCACCCAATCTATCGAGACCCAGTACTTC	-	TRBV7-8	TRBJ2-5	few
CASSEGQIGNEQFF	TGTGCCAGCAGTGAAGGACAGATTGGCAATGAGCAGTTCTTC	-	TRBV2	TRBJ2-1	once
CASTLAGGPIGANVLTF	TGTGCCAGCACCCTAGCGGGGGGGCCTATTGGGGCCAACGTCCTGACTTTC	TRBD2	TRBV6-2/TRBV6-3	TRBJ2-6	many